The next 5 T cell receptor beta chains were all read from a single sample in a study of T cells in Graves' hyperthyroidism and ophthalmopathy. Amplification targeted TCR beta CDR3 regions from RNA transcripts. When the TCR CDR3 underwent first-round RT-PCR, the HTBI primer set was used. One entry per CDR3 protein, called by TCRdb with MiXCR from the multiplex PCR reads. The sample includes 480,000 or so distinct CDR3 sequences, 13% to 15% seen only once; the top ten take less than 20%. The sample taken for sequencing was blood. The receptors originated from a woman aged 18-29 years with Graves' hyperthyroidism.

The chain has TRBV24-1 and TRBJ2-5; 10 bases map to TRBD1. The junction had 10 bases not matched to a gene; V was cut back by 4 bases and J by 6 bases. From germline, CDR1 is KGHDR and CDR2 SFDVKD. The CDR3 spans 16 residues. The CDR3 loop is CATSDPLRDRGQTQYF. CDR3 DNA sequence: TGTGCCACCAGTGACCCTCTCCGGGACAGGGGACAGACCCAGTACTTC.

This clonotype was picked up many times. The gene calls are TRBV6-2 or TRBV6-3 and TRBJ2-1, with 9 bases aligning to TRBD2. V lost 4 bases and J lost 10; bases outside the gene matches: 14. The germline V gene encodes CDR1 MNHEY and CDR2 SVGEGT. The CDR3 contains 16 residues. The CDR3 DNA reads as TGTGCCAGCAGTTGGTCTTCTAGCGGGACGTGGGAAGAGCAGTTCTTC. Translating gives CASSWSSSGTWEEQFF.

This clonotype was observed many times. The chain has TRBV5-1 and TRBJ2-1; tentative D call: TRBD1 (6 bases). The CDR3 is made up of 14 amino acids. Trimming cost V 1 base and J 6 bases, with 11 bases left between them. CDR1 and CDR2 (germline): SGHRS, YFSETQ. CDR3 in DNA: TGCGCCAGCAGCTTGCTCCAGGGGACCAATGAGCAGTTCTTC. This codes for CASSLLQGTNEQFF.

At least ten counts were recorded for this clonotype. CDR3 protein: CASSLAGLAGGGYNEQFF. The CDR3 region has the DNA TGCGCCAGCAGCTTGGCCGGACTAGCGGGAGGTGGCTACAATGAGCAGTTCTTC. The chain has TRBV5-1 and TRBJ2-1, with 14 nucleotides matching TRBD2. This CDR3 spans 18 amino acids. With V trimmed by 0 bases and J by 3 bases, 5 bases remained unmatched. Germline V lookup: CDR1 SGHRS, CDR2 YFSETQ.

This clonotype has ten or more counts. This rearrangement joins TRBV2 to TRBJ1-5; the match to TRBD1 covers 10 bases. The V segment lost 9 bases and the J segment 3 bases; nucleotides outside the gene matches: 8. From germline, CDR1 is SNHLY and CDR2 FYNNEI. The CDR3 sequence is 15 residues long. Written as DNA, the CDR3 is TGTGCCAGTCATTCCGGGACAGGGGTCAATCAGCCCCAGCATTTT. Its translation: CASHSGTGVNQPQHF.